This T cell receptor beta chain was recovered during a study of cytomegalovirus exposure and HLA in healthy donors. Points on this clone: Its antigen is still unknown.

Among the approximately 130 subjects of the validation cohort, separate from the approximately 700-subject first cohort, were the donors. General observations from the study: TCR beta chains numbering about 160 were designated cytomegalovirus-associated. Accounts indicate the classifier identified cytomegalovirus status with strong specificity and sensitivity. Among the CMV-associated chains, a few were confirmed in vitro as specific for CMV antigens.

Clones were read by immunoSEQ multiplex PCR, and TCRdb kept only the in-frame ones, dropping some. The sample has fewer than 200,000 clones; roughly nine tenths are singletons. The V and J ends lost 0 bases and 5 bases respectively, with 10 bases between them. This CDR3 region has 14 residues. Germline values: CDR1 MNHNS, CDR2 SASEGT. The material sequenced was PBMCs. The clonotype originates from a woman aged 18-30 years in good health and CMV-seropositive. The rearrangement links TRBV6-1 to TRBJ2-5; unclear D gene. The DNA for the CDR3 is TGTGCCAGCAGTGAAGCCTATAAGGAGGAGACCCAGTACTTC. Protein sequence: CASSEAYKEETQYF.